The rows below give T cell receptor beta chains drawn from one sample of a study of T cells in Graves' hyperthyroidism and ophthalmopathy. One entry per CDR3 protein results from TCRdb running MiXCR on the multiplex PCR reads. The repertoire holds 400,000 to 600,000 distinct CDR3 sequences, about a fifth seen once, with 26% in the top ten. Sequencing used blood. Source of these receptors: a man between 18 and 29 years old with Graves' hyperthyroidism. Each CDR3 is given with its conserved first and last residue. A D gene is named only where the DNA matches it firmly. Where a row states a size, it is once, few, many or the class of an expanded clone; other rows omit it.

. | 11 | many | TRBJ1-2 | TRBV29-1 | CSVGDNDGYTF | TGCAGCGTGGGGGACAATGATGGCTACACCTTC
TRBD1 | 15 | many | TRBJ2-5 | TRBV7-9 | CASSLMQGVLETQYF | TGTGCCAGCAGCTTAATGCAGGGGGTCTTGGAGACCCAGTACTTC
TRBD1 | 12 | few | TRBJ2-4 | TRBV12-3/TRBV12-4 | CASRPQGNIQYF | TGTGCCAGCAGACCACAGGGGAACATTCAGTACTTC
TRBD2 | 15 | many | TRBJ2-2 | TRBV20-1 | CSARSGGAGTGELFF | TGCAGTGCTAGGAGCGGGGGGGCAGGTACCGGGGAGCTGTTTTTT
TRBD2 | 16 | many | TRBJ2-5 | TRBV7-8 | CASSLGRLAPRETQYF | TGTGCCAGCAGCTTAGGGAGACTAGCCCCAAGGGAGACCCAGTACTTC
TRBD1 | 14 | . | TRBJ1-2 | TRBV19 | CASTRQGGGYGYTF | TGTGCCAGTACCCGACAGGGGGGCGGCTATGGCTACACCTTC
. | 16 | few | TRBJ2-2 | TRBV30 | CAWSADREGKRRELFF | TGTGCCTGGAGTGCTGACCGAGAAGGAAAGCGCCGGGAGCTGTTTTTT
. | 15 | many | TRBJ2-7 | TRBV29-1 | CSVFRGGSWLGEQYF | TGCAGCGTTTTCCGAGGAGGATCTTGGTTGGGGGAGCAGTACTTC
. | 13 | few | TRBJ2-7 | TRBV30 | CAWSVGPDYEQYF | TGTGCCTGGAGTGTTGGGCCAGACTACGAGCAGTACTTC
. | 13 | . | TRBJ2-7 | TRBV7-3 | CASSVLASHEQYF | TGTGCCAGCAGCGTTCTAGCGAGCCACGAGCAGTACTTC
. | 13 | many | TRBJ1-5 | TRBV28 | CASLEGGDQPQHF | TGTGCCAGCCTAGAGGGGGGGGACCAGCCCCAGCATTTT
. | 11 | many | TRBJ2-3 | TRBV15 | CATGDEDTQYF | TGTGCCACCGGTGACGAAGATACGCAGTATTTT
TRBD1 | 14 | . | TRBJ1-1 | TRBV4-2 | CASSGQGSGTEAFF | TGTGCCAGCAGCGGACAGGGGTCAGGGACTGAAGCTTTCTTT
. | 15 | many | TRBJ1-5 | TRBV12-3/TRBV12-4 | CASSSREGFNQPQHF | TGTGCCAGCAGTTCGAGGGAGGGCTTTAATCAGCCCCAGCATTTT
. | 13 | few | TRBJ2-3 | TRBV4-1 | CATRPTLTDTQYF | TGCGCCACAAGGCCGACCCTCACAGATACGCAGTATTTT
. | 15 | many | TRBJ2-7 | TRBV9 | CASSVETGGAYEQYF | TGTGCCAGCAGCGTAGAAACAGGGGGGGCTTACGAGCAGTACTTC
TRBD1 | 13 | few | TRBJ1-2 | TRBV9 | CASGRDSPYGYTF | TGTGCCAGCGGACGGGACAGCCCTTATGGCTACACCTTC
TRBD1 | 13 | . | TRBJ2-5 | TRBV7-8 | CASNRGHQETQYF | TGTGCCAGCAACAGGGGGCACCAAGAGACCCAGTACTTC
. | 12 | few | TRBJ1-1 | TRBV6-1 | CASGHANTEAFF | TGTGCCAGCGGCCACGCGAACACTGAAGCTTTCTTT
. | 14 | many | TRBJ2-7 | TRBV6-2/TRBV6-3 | CASSYSNGPYEQYF | TGTGCCAGCAGTTACTCGAACGGGCCCTACGAGCAGTACTTC
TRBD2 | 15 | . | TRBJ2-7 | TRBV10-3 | CAISLGGLAGYEQYF | TGTGCCATCAGCCTCGGGGGACTAGCGGGGTACGAGCAGTACTTC
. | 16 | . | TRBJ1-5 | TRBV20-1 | CSARDIRAVGNQPQHF | TGCAGTGCTAGAGATATTAGGGCGGTGGGCAATCAGCCCCAGCATTTT
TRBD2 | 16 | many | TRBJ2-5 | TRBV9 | CASSISGTSGLGIQYF | TGTGCCAGCAGCATCTCCGGGACTAGCGGGTTAGGGATCCAGTACTTC
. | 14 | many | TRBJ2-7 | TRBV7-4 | CASSLVPREMEQYF | TGTGCCAGCAGCTTAGTCCCCAGGGAAATGGAGCAGTACTTC
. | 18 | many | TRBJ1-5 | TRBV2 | CASSQTIRGVQVNQPQHF | TGTGCCAGCAGTCAAACCATCCGGGGGGTTCAGGTCAATCAGCCCCAGCATTTT
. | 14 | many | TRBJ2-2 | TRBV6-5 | CASCFALNTGELFF | TGTGCCAGCTGCTTTGCATTGAACACCGGGGAGCTGTTTTTT
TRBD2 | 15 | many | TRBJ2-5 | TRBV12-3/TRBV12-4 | CASSPGTSAQETQYF | TGTGCCAGCAGTCCTGGGACTAGCGCCCAAGAGACCCAGTACTTC
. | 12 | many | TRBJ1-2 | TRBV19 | CASSTRTYGYTF | TGTGCCAGTAGTACTCGGACCTATGGCTACACCTTC
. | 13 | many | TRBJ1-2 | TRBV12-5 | CASAPGENYGYTF | TGTGCTAGTGCCCCCGGGGAGAACTATGGCTACACCTTC
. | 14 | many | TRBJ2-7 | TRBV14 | CASSPFWNSYEQYF | TGTGCCAGCAGCCCCTTCTGGAACTCCTACGAGCAGTACTTC
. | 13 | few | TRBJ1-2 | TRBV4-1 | CASSRRGDGGYTF | TGCGCCAGCAGCCGAAGGGGTGATGGGGGCTACACCTTC
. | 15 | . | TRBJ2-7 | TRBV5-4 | CASSPEGGPAYEQYF | TGTGCCAGCAGCCCGGAGGGGGGGCCCGCCTACGAGCAGTACTTC
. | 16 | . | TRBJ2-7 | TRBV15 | CATSRDLTGRGYEQYF | TGTGCCACCAGCAGAGACTTAACAGGACGGGGATACGAGCAGTACTTC
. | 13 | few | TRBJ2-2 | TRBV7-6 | CASSWDGSGELFF | TGTGCCAGCAGTTGGGACGGGTCCGGGGAGCTGTTTTTT
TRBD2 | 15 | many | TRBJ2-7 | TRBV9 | CASSVLAGGLYEQYF | TGTGCCAGCAGCGTACTAGCGGGGGGGCTGTACGAGCAGTACTTC
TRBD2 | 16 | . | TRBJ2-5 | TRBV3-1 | CASSQSTSGGVETQYF | TGTGCCAGCAGCCAAAGTACTAGCGGGGGGGTTGAGACCCAGTACTTC
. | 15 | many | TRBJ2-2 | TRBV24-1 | CATSDPRGITGELFF | TGTGCCACCAGTGATCCGAGGGGTATCACCGGGGAGCTGTTTTTT
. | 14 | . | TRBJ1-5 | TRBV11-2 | CASSEVSMNQPQHF | TGTGCCAGCAGCGAAGTCTCCATGAATCAGCCCCAGCATTTT
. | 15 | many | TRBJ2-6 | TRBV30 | CAWSSIAGGANVLTF | TGTGCCTGGAGCTCTATTGCCGGAGGGGCCAACGTCCTGACTTTC
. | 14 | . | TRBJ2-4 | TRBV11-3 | CASSLTRDENIQYF | TGTGCCAGCAGCTTAACCCGGGACGAAAACATTCAGTACTTC